Detailed here is one T cell receptor beta chain. Sequencing was performed with immunoSEQ multiplex PCR; in TCRdb, only in-frame clones are kept and a portion is missing. The sample shows over 200,000 clones, roughly 89% of them seen only once. Those who participated ranged in age from about 18 to 95 years and resided in about two dozen US areas. Grouping used clinical history reported by participants in a survey and questionnaire. This sample is drawn from a study of blood T cell repertoires in COVID-19. Study summary: Specimens from acute and convalescent COVID-19 originated in the United States, Italy and Spain. PBMCs, B-cell-depleted T cells, or T cells provided the cDNA or gDNA that made up the material.

Trimming took off 5 bases at V and 5 bases at J, with 13 bases between the two ends. CDR1 is SGDLS, CDR2 YYNGEE, per germline. The CDR3 spans 14 residues. The sequencing input was PBMCs or T cells enriched from blood (not recorded which). The source is a woman aged 25-40 years with acute COVID-19. The gene calls are TRBV9 and TRBJ1-4; TRBD1 is a possible D gene (6 bases). The CDR3 bases are TGTGCCAGCAGTGCGGACAGCTTAAATGAAAAACTGTTTTTT. It codes for CASSADSLNEKLFF.